The 29 T cell receptor beta chains in this list originate from one sample, sequenced in a study of cytomegalovirus exposure and HLA in healthy donors. The PCR had 60 Vbeta and 13 Jbeta primers. Sequenced by immunoSEQ multiplex PCR; TCRdb stores in-frame clones only, minus some. Of under 200,000 clones listed, 80% were seen once; the top ten hold approximately 1.4%. The sample was PBMCs. The receptors shown here come from a man in his thirties or forties in good health and CMV-seronegative.

This clone was found once. The rearrangement uses TRBV5-4 and TRBJ2-5; D is ambiguous. With 6 bases removed from V and 3 bases from J, the gap between germline ends came to 15 bases. The CDR3 covers 14 residues. Looked up from germline, CDR1 is SGHNT and CDR2 is YYREEE (reference sequence). Here the CDR3 reads CASNPWRQKETQYF. The CDR3 bases are TGTGCCAGCAACCCGTGGCGGCAGAAAGAGACCCAGTACTTC.

V gene TRBV28 combines with J gene TRBJ1-2; maybe TRBD1 (6 bases). Trimming left V 7 bases short and J 4 bases short, with 16 bases between. Germline lookup yields CDR1 MDHEN and CDR2 SYDVKM. The CDR3 totals 14 residues. The CDR3 DNA follows: TGTGCCAGCAATAGGGCTCAGGGGCCCTATGGCTACACCTTC. Translation gives CASNRAQGPYGYTF.

For the CDR3, the DNA is TGCGCCAGCAGCCAAGATCGTTGGTCCCGGGAGGGCTACACCTTC. It is translated as CASSQDRWSREGYTF. V and J are TRBV4-3 and TRBJ1-2; D not certain. V lost 0 bases to trimming and J lost 8 bases, with 16 bases between them. CDR1 and CDR2 from the germline V gene are LGHNA and YSLEER. This CDR3 contains 15 residues.

The rearrangement joins TRBV28 to TRBJ2-5; 7 bases fit TRBD2. V was clipped by 2 bases and J by 2 bases; unmatched bases: 8. This CDR3 is built from 16 residues. Germline CDR1 reads MDHEN; CDR2 reads SYDVKM. The CDR3 DNA sequence: TGTGCCAGCAGTTTACCCCAGGGAGGGTCGCAAGAGACCCAGTACTTC. It translates to CASSLPQGGSQETQYF.

The chain links TRBV19 to TRBJ2-3; D is unclear. Germline CDR1 is LNHDA and CDR2 is SQIVND (reference sequence). The V end lost 6 bases, the J end lost 6 bases, and 16 bases lay between the germline ends. The CDR3 loop spans 14 amino acids. Here the CDR3 reads CASSLLNPTDTQYF. CDR3 coding DNA: TGTGCCAGTAGCCTACTAAACCCCACCGATACGCAGTATTTT.

The CDR3 bases are TGCGCCAGCAGCCCTCAGTCACTAGCGGGAGGGACCAGTCGCCCAGATACGCAGTATTTT. It specifies CASSPQSLAGGTSRPDTQYF. V is TRBV5-1 and J is TRBJ2-3; 13 bases are shared with TRBD2. Trimming removed 4 bases from V and 4 bases from J; junction bases left unmatched: 18. The CDR3 is 20 residues long. Germline CDR1 reads SGHRS; CDR2 reads YFSETQ.

This rearrangement joins TRBV7-9 to TRBJ2-5; D may be TRBD1 (5 bases). Germline CDR1 reads SEHNR; CDR2 reads FQNEAQ (reference sequence). The V end was cut by 5 bases, the J end by 2 bases, with 12 bases between. This CDR3 contains 14 residues. The DNA for the CDR3 is TGTGCCAGCAGCCCCCGACAGAATCAAGAGACCCAGTACTTC. It translates to CASSPRQNQETQYF. Complete variable domain (other parts from reference TRBV7-9 and TRBJ2-5): DTGVSQNPRHKITKRGQNVTFRCDPISEHNRLYWYRQTLGQGPEFLTYFQNEAQLEKSRLLSDRFSAERPKGSFSTLEIQRTEQGDSAMYLCASSPRQNQETQYFGPGTRLLVL.

The chain has TRBV6-6 and TRBJ2-7; 8 bases are a match to TRBD2. Looked up from germline, CDR1 is MNHNY and CDR2 is SVGAGI (reference sequence). The CDR3 runs 13 residues. The trim removed 6 bases at V and 3 bases at J, leaving 4 bases unmatched. The CDR3 DNA sequence: TGTGCCAGCAGCGTACTAGCGGTCTACGAGCAGTACTTC. Protein sequence: CASSVLAVYEQYF.

The chain links TRBV2 to TRBJ2-7, with a tentative D call TRBD2 (6 bases). Germline V gene sequence: CDR1 SNHLY, CDR2 FYNNEI. V lost 2 bases and J lost 4, with 15 bases in between. The CDR3 is made up of 15 amino acids. The CDR3: CASSEWREASYEQYF. In DNA form, the CDR3 reads TGTGCCAGCAGTGAATGGAGGGAGGCCTCGTACGAGCAGTACTTC.

The V and J genes are TRBV5-1 and TRBJ1-1; possibly TRBD1 for D (6 bases). V shed 1 base and J shed 1 base, with 11 bases lying between them. This CDR3 region has 15 residues. In germline, CDR1 is SGHRS, CDR2 YFSETQ. Here the CDR3 reads CASSLMDSTNTEAFF. CDR3 nucleotide sequence: TGCGCCAGCAGCTTGATGGACAGTACGAACACTGAAGCTTTCTTT.

CDR3 residues: CASSESGLAGQNEQFF. The CDR3 DNA is TGCGCCAGCAGTGAGTCGGGACTAGCGGGACAGAATGAGCAGTTCTTC. The chain has TRBV10-1 and TRBJ2-1; 13 bases align to TRBD2. CDR1 is WNHNN, CDR2 SYGVQD, per germline (reference sequence). J gave up 7 bases and V 0 bases, and 3 bases lay outside the gene matches. CDR3 length: 16 residues.

V gene TRBV29-1 combines with J gene TRBJ1-1; D perhaps matches TRBD1 (5 bases). Trimming removed 7 bases at V and 2 bases at J, with 11 bases between. The CDR3 totals 12 residues. Germline assignment: CDR1 SQVTM and CDR2 ANQGSEA. CDR3 amino acids: CSGGDFNTEAFF. The CDR3 DNA sequence: TGCAGCGGGGGGGACTTCAACACTGAAGCTTTCTTT.

The V gene is TRBV6-5, the J gene TRBJ2-2; D ambiguous. CDR1 is MNHEY, CDR2 SVGAGI, per germline. The length of the CDR3 is 15 residues. V was cut by 5 bases and J by 0 bases, with 10 bases left in between. CDR3 amino acids: CASSSSVANTGELFF. CDR3 in DNA: TGTGCCAGCAGTAGTTCGGTTGCGAACACCGGGGAGCTGTTTTTT.

The gene calls are TRBV5-6 and TRBJ2-1; 12 bases are shared with TRBD2. Trimming removed 0 bases from V and 3 bases from J; junction bases left unmatched: 1. Germline CDR1 SGHDT, CDR2 YYEEEE. CDR3 length: 16 residues. As DNA, the CDR3 is TGTGCCAGCAGCTTGGGACTAGCGGGGGTCTACAATGAGCAGTTCTTC. Translation: CASSLGLAGVYNEQFF.

The chain employs TRBV9 and TRBJ2-3; 10 bases line up with TRBD2. CDR3 size: 18 residues. Losses at the gene ends were 3 bases for V and 0 bases for J; bases not matched to a gene: 10. Germline lookup yields CDR1 SGDLS and CDR2 YYNGEE. The CDR3 nucleotides are TGTGCCAGCAGCGAGTGGACTAGCGGCAAGCTTAGCACAGATACGCAGTATTTT. This codes for CASSEWTSGKLSTDTQYF.

The table lists this clone with a count of one. The V and J genes are TRBV30 and TRBJ2-7; 10 nucleotides line up with TRBD1. The length of the CDR3 is 19 residues. Germline-derived CDR1 and CDR2 are GTSNPN and SVGIG (reference sequence). Trimming took 2 bases from V and 0 from J; bases not matched to a gene: 16. The CDR3 reads CAWSPPGQGSDKGSYEQYF. CDR3 nucleotides: TGTGCCTGGAGTCCACCGGGACAGGGGTCCGACAAGGGCTCCTACGAGCAGTACTTC.

The rearrangement links TRBV7-2 to TRBJ2-7; weak D call: TRBD1 (8 bases). Looked up from germline, CDR1 is SGHTA and CDR2 is FQGNSA. V shed 1 base and J shed 2 bases, with 12 bases lying between them. There are 15 residues in the CDR3. In DNA form, the CDR3 reads TGTGCCAGCAGCTTAGACAGGGGGGGGACCTACGAGCAGTACTTC. Its translation is CASSLDRGGTYEQYF.

The chain joins TRBV11-2 to TRBJ2-2; 10 bases line up with TRBD1. Germline loops: CDR1 SGHAT, CDR2 FQNNGV. The CDR3 has 15 amino acids. The junction had 4 bases not matched to a gene; V was cut back by 5 bases and J by 4 bases. The CDR3 DNA is TGTGCCAGCAGCAAGACAGGGGGCATCACCGGGGAGCTGTTTTTT. It specifies CASSKTGGITGELFF.

This clone showed up just once. The chain combines TRBV6-5 with TRBJ1-2; TRBD1 matches at 11 bases. The CDR3 sequence is 14 residues long. Unmatched junction bases numbered 1, after V lost 3 bases and J lost 4 bases. CDR1 is MNHEY and CDR2 is SVGAGI in the germline V gene. This CDR3 reads CASSYGQGAYGYTF. The CDR3 nucleotides read TGTGCCAGCAGTTATGGACAGGGGGCCTATGGCTACACCTTC.

V is TRBV28 and J is TRBJ1-4; D call uncertain. The CDR3 is 11 residues long. Germline V gives CDR1 MDHEN, CDR2 SYDVKM. Trimming removed 5 bases from V and 13 bases from J, with 11 bases in between. The chain's CDR3 is CASSPPGRLFF. In nucleotides, the CDR3 is TGTGCCAGCAGTCCCCCGGGGAGACTGTTTTTT.

J is TRBJ2-1 and V is TRBV7-9; 8 nucleotides line up with TRBD1. The V gene's germline CDR1 is SEHNR and CDR2 FQNEAQ (reference sequence). With 7 bases clipped from V and 4 bases from J, the junction kept 6 bases outside the gene matches. This CDR3 is built from 14 residues. CDR3 residues: CASTPDRDYNEQFF. The CDR3 DNA reads as TGTGCCAGCACCCCGGACAGGGATTACAATGAGCAGTTCTTC.

The J gene is TRBJ2-2, the V gene TRBV5-6, with D perhaps TRBD2 (5 bases). Trimming took off 2 bases at V and 8 bases at J, with 13 bases between the two ends. The germline CDR1 and CDR2 sequences are SGHDT and YYEEEE. The CDR3 extends over 14 amino acids. CDR3 sequence: CASSFGLAAGELFF. For the CDR3, the DNA is TGTGCCAGCAGCTTTGGCCTAGCCGCGGGGGAGCTGTTTTTT.

This chain uses TRBV30 with TRBJ2-1; 8 positions match TRBD2. This CDR3 comprises 11 residues. Germline V CDR1 and CDR2: GTSNPN, SVGIG (reference sequence). V shed 2 bases and J 15 bases; nucleotides not matched to a gene: 6. CDR3 DNA sequence: TGTGCCTGGAGTAGTAGCGGGGTCCGGTTCTTC. It codes for CAWSSSGVRFF.

This clone has a handful of counts. The chain's CDR3 is CAIRTGYGDEQYF. The CDR3 DNA sequence: TGTGCCATCAGGACAGGGTACGGGGACGAGCAGTACTTC. This sequence joins TRBV10-3 and TRBJ2-7; 7 bases are a match to TRBD1. The CDR3 is made up of 13 amino acids. Germline V gives CDR1 ENHRY, CDR2 SYGVKD. Germline trimming cut 6 bases from V and 5 bases from J; bases unmatched to any gene: 7.

This chain joins TRBV7-9 and TRBJ2-5; 10 bases agree with TRBD2. After removal of 5 bases from V and 5 bases from J, the junction contained 14 bases not matched to a gene. The germline gives CDR1 SEHNR, CDR2 FQNEAQ (reference sequence). This CDR3 region has 17 residues. CDR3 protein: CASSPGGTSAPGETQYF. For the CDR3, the DNA is TGTGCCAGCAGCCCTGGGGGGACTAGCGCCCCCGGGGAGACCCAGTACTTC.

This sequence joins TRBV9 and TRBJ1-6; perhaps TRBD1 as D (5 bases). The CDR3 is 15 residues long. Per the germline V gene, CDR1 is SGDLS and CDR2 is YYNGEE. Trimming removed 2 bases from V and 3 bases from J, with 9 bases in between. CDR3 region: CASSVRTSYNSPLHF. CDR3 nucleotides: TGTGCCAGCAGCGTCCGGACAAGCTATAATTCACCCCTCCACTTT.

V and J are TRBV7-2 and TRBJ2-5; perhaps TRBD1 as D (5 bases). The J call is uncertain, as TRBJ2-7 better fits the DNA end. Germline V CDR1 and CDR2: SGHTA, FQGNSA. This CDR3 is 15 amino acids long. This chain's CDR3 is CASSLDRGSSYEQYF. DNA of the CDR3: TGTGCCAGCAGCTTAGATAGGGGAAGCTCCTACGAGCAGTACTTC.

This clone was counted a few times. V gene TRBV10-3 combines with J gene TRBJ2-1; D is possibly TRBD1 (6 bases). Looked up from germline, CDR1 is ENHRY and CDR2 is SYGVKD. V was cut by 0 bases and J by 8 bases, with 11 bases left in between. The CDR3 length is 14 residues. The CDR3 loop is CAISESGARHEQFF. Written as DNA, the CDR3 is TGTGCCATCAGTGAGTCGGGGGCCCGGCATGAGCAGTTCTTC.

The chain couples TRBV27 to TRBJ2-3, with 13 bases aligning to TRBD2. This CDR3 has 17 residues. Germline V CDR1 and CDR2: MNHEY, SMNVEV (reference sequence). V lost 1 base to trimming and J lost 1 base; unmatched junction nucleotides: 2. CDR3 amino acids: CASSLLGTSGGTDTQYF. The CDR3 coding sequence is TGTGCCAGCAGTTTATTGGGGACTAGCGGGGGCACAGATACGCAGTATTTT.